This entry lists 28 T cell receptor beta chains sequenced from one sample in a study of blood T cell repertoires in COVID-19. Sequencing used immunoSEQ multiplex PCR; TCRdb keeps in-frame clones, though not all of them. The table includes about 160,000 clones, less than 85% detected once. The sample was peripheral blood. The receptors here all came from a human donor with acute or convalescent COVID-19. The donor label of this sample is uncertain.

This clone was seen a single time. This chain connects TRBV13 to TRBJ1-6; D is unresolved. The germline V and J ends were trimmed by 2 bases and 10 bases, with 15 bases remaining between them. The CDR3 sequence is 15 residues long. Germline CDR1 PRHDT, CDR2 FYEKMQ (reference sequence). CDR3 DNA: TGTGCCAGCAGCTTATTACGGGGAGTCGGCTCACCCCTCCACTTT. Translating gives CASSLLRGVGSPLHF.

The CDR3 DNA sequence: TGTGCCAGCAGTTTTAGGGAACTAGCGGGGGGGAAAGAGACCCAGTACTTC. This encodes CASSFRELAGGKETQYF. This chain joins TRBV28 and TRBJ2-5, with TRBD2 matching over 13 bases. Trimming removed 3 bases from V and 3 bases from J; junction bases left unmatched: 7. The CDR3 is 17 amino acids. The germline V gene has CDR1 MDHEN and CDR2 SYDVKM. Variable domain in full (rest from reference TRBV28 and TRBJ2-5): DVKVTQSSRYLVKRTGEKVFLECVQDMDHENMFWYRQDPGLGLRLIYFSYDVKMKEKGDIPEGYSVSREKKERFSLILESASTNQTSMYLCASSFRELAGGKETQYFGPGTRLLVL.

This clone was picked up one time. The chain combines TRBV4-3 with TRBJ2-7, with a possible D match to TRBD1 (5 bases). CDR3 size: 15 residues. Germline V gene data show CDR1 as LGHNA and CDR2 as YSLEER. Trimming removed 1 base at V and 3 bases at J, with 13 bases between. In DNA form, the CDR3 reads TGCGCCAGCAGCCAAGTGTACGACAGTAACTACGAGCAGTACTTC. Translation gives CASSQVYDSNYEQYF.

The rearrangement joins TRBV18 to TRBJ2-7; D may be TRBD2 (6 bases). This CDR3 has 14 residues. The germline V gene encodes CDR1 KGHSH and CDR2 LQKENI. V was pared by 5 bases and J by 6 bases, with 17 bases between. CDR3 region: CASSISRERAEQYF. The CDR3 DNA sequence: TGTGCCAGCTCAATTAGTCGTGAGCGGGCCGAGCAGTACTTC.

The rearrangement links TRBV5-1 to TRBJ1-1, with 9 bases that match TRBD1. CDR3 length equals 19 residues. In germline, CDR1 is SGHRS, CDR2 YFSETQ. J lost 5 bases, V lost 3 bases, and 20 bases had no gene match. This CDR3 is CASSSLQGAISNVGTEAFF. The CDR3 nucleotides are TGCGCCAGCAGCTCTCTACAGGGGGCTATATCAAACGTGGGAACTGAAGCTTTCTTT. The whole variable domain, remainder taken from reference TRBV5-1 and TRBJ1-1, is KAGVTQTPRYLIKTRGQQVTLSCSPISGHRSVSWYQQTPGQGLQFLFEYFSETQRNKGNFPGRFSGRQFSNSRSEMNVSTLELGDSALYLCASSSLQGAISNVGTEAFFGQGTRLTVV.

With respect to this clone: The junction shows a germline mismatch at one end, possibly a read error. The chain has TRBV28 and TRBJ2-5; 7 bases agree with TRBD1. CDR3 length equals 15 residues. The germline V gene encodes CDR1 MDHEN and CDR2 SYDVKM. This CDR3 is CASKGVRTGGKTQYF. The CDR3 coding sequence is TGTGCCAGCAAAGGCGTCCGGACAGGAGGAAAGACTCAGTACTTC.

The chain joins TRBV5-6 to TRBJ1-1; D may be TRBD1 (5 bases). Germline CDR1 SGHDT, CDR2 YYEEEE. The V gene lost 4 bases and the J gene lost 4 bases, with 20 bases spanning the gap. The length of the CDR3 is 16 residues. The CDR3 is CASSPPGRWGGTEAFF. CDR3 in DNA: TGTGCCAGCAGCCCCCCCGGGCGGTGGGGGGGCACTGAAGCTTTCTTT.

The rearrangement links TRBV18 to TRBJ2-7; 7 bases fit TRBD2. The ends lost 3 bases at V and 6 bases at J; junction bases unmatched: 14. The CDR3 is 16 amino acids. Germline-derived CDR1 and CDR2 are KGHSH and LQKENI. The CDR3 coding sequence is TGTGCCAGCTCACCCGGGACTACGATCCGCCGAGGCGAGCAGTACTTC. Translation gives CASSPGTTIRRGEQYF.

The chain links TRBV2 to TRBJ2-7; 12 bases align to TRBD2. Germline lookup yields CDR1 SNHLY and CDR2 FYNNEI. CDR3 size: 15 residues. The ends lost 9 bases at V and 4 bases at J; junction bases unmatched: 10. CDR3: CARRLAGEKIYEQYF. The CDR3 bases are TGTGCCAGACGACTAGCGGGGGAAAAGATATACGAGCAGTACTTC.

J is TRBJ2-7 and V is TRBV15; TRBD1 matches 12 bases. Losses at the gene ends were 0 bases for V and 2 bases for J; bases not matched to a gene: 11. The CDR3 contains 19 residues. Germline CDR1 reads LNHNV; CDR2 reads YYDKDF (reference sequence). CDR3 in DNA: TGTGCCACCAGCAGAGACCACGGGACAGGGGGCGCAAAACCCTACGAGCAGTACTTC. It yields the protein CATSRDHGTGGAKPYEQYF.

The rearrangement uses TRBV19 and TRBJ1-1; 10 nucleotides line up with TRBD1. The CDR3 covers 20 residues. The J segment lost 3 bases and the V segment lost 1 base, leaving 17 bases of the junction unmatched. Germline values: CDR1 LNHDA, CDR2 SQIVND (reference sequence). The CDR3 region is CASSIGGLETGGLTDTEAFF. As DNA, the CDR3 is TGTGCCAGTAGTATAGGTGGTCTTGAGACAGGGGGCTTGACGGACACTGAAGCTTTCTTT.

This rearrangement joins TRBV5-1 to TRBJ2-1; tentative D call: TRBD1 (5 bases). V was pared by 4 bases and J by 1 base, with 9 bases between. Looked up from germline, CDR1 is SGHRS and CDR2 is YFSETQ. The CDR3 runs to 14 residues. CDR3 sequence reads: CASSRGYSYNEQFF. The CDR3 bases are TGCGCCAGCAGCAGGGGTTATTCCTACAATGAGCAGTTCTTC. Full variable domain (missing parts from reference TRBV5-1 and TRBJ2-1): KAGVTQTPRYLIKTRGQQVTLSCSPISGHRSVSWYQQTPGQGLQFLFEYFSETQRNKGNFPGRFSGRQFSNSRSEMNVSTLELGDSALYLCASSRGYSYNEQFFGPGTRLTVL.

V usage is TRBV4-3 and J usage is TRBJ1-1; no clear D. The CDR3 is 13 amino acids. The germline V and J ends were trimmed by 5 bases and 0 bases, with 7 bases remaining between them. Germline-derived CDR1 and CDR2 are LGHNA and YSLEER. The CDR3 DNA reads as TGCGCCAGCAGCGGGCACGTGAACACTGAAGCTTTCTTT. Translated, it gives CASSGHVNTEAFF.

The chain couples TRBV27 to TRBJ1-1, with TRBD1 matching 9 bases. Germline V gives CDR1 MNHEY, CDR2 SMNVEV (reference sequence). The CDR3 is made up of 14 amino acids. V lost 6 bases and J lost 5; bases outside the gene matches: 7. CDR3 sequence reads: CASRLTGGATEAFF. In DNA, the CDR3 is TGTGCCAGCAGGCTGACAGGGGGAGCGACTGAAGCTTTCTTT.

The DNA for the CDR3 is TGTGCCAGCAGCCTACTTAAGAACACAGATACGCAGTATTTT. It specifies CASSLLKNTDTQYF. The chain recombines TRBV3-1 (or the pseudogene TRBV3-2) with TRBJ2-3; D gene uncertain. Germline V gene lookup returns CDR1 LGHDT and CDR2 YNNKEL (reference sequence). This CDR3 contains 14 residues. V was cut by 4 bases and J by 2 bases, with 10 bases left in between.

The J gene is TRBJ1-2, the V gene TRBV4-3, with 8 positions matching TRBD1. This CDR3 spans 16 amino acids. The ends lost 1 base at V and 4 bases at J; junction bases unmatched: 8. The germline V gene has CDR1 LGHNA and CDR2 YSLEER. The CDR3 nucleotides are TGCGCCAGCAGCCAAGCCGGCGCAGGGGGCGGCTATGGCTACACCTTC. Translated, it gives CASSQAGAGGGYGYTF.

This clone was detected only a few times. This rearrangement joins TRBV7-2 to TRBJ1-2; D perhaps matches TRBD1 (6 bases). V lost 4 bases and J lost 8, with 11 bases in between. CDR3 length: 12 residues. Germline V gene lookup returns CDR1 SGHTA and CDR2 FQGNSA. The CDR3: CASSSRGNGYTF. In DNA, the CDR3 is TGTGCCAGCAGCTCCAGGGGAAACGGCTACACCTTC. The full variable domain, in which reference TRBV7-2 and TRBJ1-2 provide the parts outside the CDR3, is GAGVSQSPSNKVTEKGKDVELRCDPISGHTALYWYRQSLGQGLEFLIYFQGNSAPDKSGLPSDRFSAERTGGSVSTLTIQRTQQEDSAVYLCASSSRGNGYTFGSGTRLTVV.

This chain joins TRBV3-1 (or the pseudogene TRBV3-2) and TRBJ1-6; 7 bases are shared with TRBD1. The J segment lost 7 bases and the V segment lost 4 bases, leaving 4 bases of the junction unmatched. Per germline, CDR1 LGHDT and CDR2 YNNKEL (reference sequence). This CDR3 contains 14 residues. The CDR3: CASSPRQGNSPLHF. The CDR3 nucleotides read TGTGCCAGCAGCCCCCGACAGGGAAATTCACCCCTCCACTTT.

The chain recombines TRBV7-2 with TRBJ2-3; no firm D call. There are 16 residues in the CDR3. V was shortened by 2 bases and J by 2 bases, with 14 bases between the two germline ends. CDR1 SGHTA and CDR2 FQGNSA come from the germline V gene. This chain's CDR3 is CASSLKASIPTDTQYF. CDR3 sequence (DNA): TGTGCCAGCAGCTTAAAAGCGTCGATCCCCACAGATACGCAGTATTTT.

The chain couples TRBV7-3 to TRBJ2-2, with 8 positions matching TRBD2. Germline values: CDR1 SGHTA, CDR2 FQGTGA. The V and J ends lost 5 bases and 2 bases, in that order; junction bases with no gene match: 7. There are 16 residues in the CDR3. The CDR3 protein is CASSPRRGANTGELFF. The CDR3 DNA sequence: TGTGCCAGCAGCCCCCGGCGGGGGGCAAACACCGGGGAGCTGTTTTTT.

In this sample, this clone turned up a few times. CDR3 amino acids: CASSLSTGRGTEAFF. In DNA form, the CDR3 reads TGTGCCAGCAGCCTCTCCACAGGGCGAGGAACTGAAGCTTTCTTT. This chain joins TRBV28 and TRBJ1-1; TRBD1 is a possible D gene (6 bases). This CDR3 is 15 amino acids long. The germline gives CDR1 MDHEN, CDR2 SYDVKM. Trimming took off 6 bases at V and 5 bases at J, with 19 bases between the two ends.

This chain joins TRBV18 and TRBJ2-7, with D maybe TRBD2 (6 bases). Germline CDR1 KGHSH, CDR2 LQKENI. The CDR3 consists of 14 residues. Between the trimmed V and J ends, which lost 1 base and 2 bases, there was a span of 9 bases. The CDR3 here is CASSPQEGTYEQYF. CDR3 coding DNA: TGTGCCAGCTCACCACAGGAGGGAACCTACGAGCAGTACTTC. Complete variable domain (other parts from reference TRBV18 and TRBJ2-7): NAGVMQNPRHLVRRRGQEARLRCSPMKGHSHVYWYRQLPEEGLKFMVYLQKENIIDESGMPKERFSAEFPKEGPSILRIQQVVRGDSAAYFCASSPQEGTYEQYFGPGTRLTVT.

The chain uses TRBV28 and TRBJ1-1; tentatively, D is TRBD1 (5 bases). This CDR3 is built from 16 residues. Germline loops: CDR1 MDHEN, CDR2 SYDVKM. Trimming removed 5 bases from V and 6 bases from J, with 22 bases in between. This CDR3 is CASSRLGGADVAEAFF. CDR3 nucleotides: TGTGCCAGCAGTAGGCTTGGAGGGGCCGATGTTGCTGAAGCTTTCTTT.

In this sample, this clone turned up a few times. The genes are TRBV11-3 and TRBJ1-1; maybe TRBD1 (5 bases). Trimming left V 3 bases short and J 2 bases short, with 10 bases between. Germline V gives CDR1 SGHNT, CDR2 YENEEA. The CDR3 has 14 residues. In DNA, the CDR3 is TGTGCCAGCAGCTTGGAAGGGGAAAACACTGAAGCTTTCTTT. This sequence encodes CASSLEGENTEAFF.

This clone was detected once. Because the CDR3's place on the DNA is in doubt, the DNA is left out and the CDR3 is given as listed by TCRdb. V is TRBV30 and J is TRBJ2-7; whether TRBD1, the table's D call, matches the DNA was not checked. Germline assignment: CDR1 GTSNPN and CDR2 SVGIG (reference sequence). The CDR3 is 15 amino acids in total, end residues counted. CDR3 in amino acids: CAWSVWGLGSYEQCF.

DNA of the CDR3: TGTGCCACCAGCAGAGATCAGGGGTTGCCCCAGCATTTT. This encodes CATSRDQGLPQHF. The gene calls are TRBV15 and TRBJ1-5; the D gene is possibly TRBD1 (6 bases). Per the germline V gene, CDR1 is LNHNV and CDR2 is YYDKDF (reference sequence). The CDR3 contains 13 residues. The V end lost 0 bases, the J end lost 9 bases, and 9 bases lay between the germline ends.

Details on this clone: Other DNA sequences in the same sample also yield this CDR3. The J gene is TRBJ1-2, the V gene TRBV12-3 or TRBV12-4; TRBD1 might be the D (6 bases). This CDR3 is 13 amino acids long. V was clipped by 2 bases and J by 2 bases, with 6 bases between them. CDR3 in amino acids: CASSLQGNYGYTF. The CDR3 nucleotides read TGTGCCAGCAGTTTACAGGGGAACTATGGCTACACCTTC.

This chain links TRBV7-2 with TRBJ1-2; 7 bases align to TRBD1. J was trimmed by 5 bases and V by 3 bases; bases with no gene match: 12. CDR3 size: 16 residues. Germline-derived CDR1 and CDR2 are SGHTA and FQGNSA. The CDR3 coding sequence is TGTGCCAGCAGCTTTCGACAGGGCGCAGGGTCTTATGGCTACACCTTC. It translates to CASSFRQGAGSYGYTF. Looking up the rest from reference TRBV7-2 and TRBJ1-2 gives the full variable domain: GAGVSQSPSNKVTEKGKDVELRCDPISGHTALYWYRQSLGQGLEFLIYFQGNSAPDKSGLPSDRFSAERTGGSVSTLTIQRTQQEDSAVYLCASSFRQGAGSYGYTFGSGTRLTVV.